A selection of T cell receptor beta chains follows, all from one sample in a study of cytomegalovirus exposure and HLA in healthy donors. Sequencing used immunoSEQ multiplex PCR; TCRdb keeps in-frame clones, though not all of them. The repertoire holds approximately 280,000 clones, with 80% to 90% as singletons. Sequenced input: PBMCs. These receptors were obtained from a young woman in good health and CMV-seronegative. Each CDR3 is given with its conserved first and last residue. Each record gives: D gene, J gene, V gene, clone size, CDR3 DNA, CDR3 protein. A D gene is named only where the DNA matches it firmly. The size field is filled for only some rows; it gives once, few, many or a size class.

TRBD1 TRBJ1-1 TRBV6-5 - TGTGCCAGCAGGCTTTACCGGGACAGCTTTGAAGCTTTCTTT CASRLYRDSFEAFF
TRBD2 TRBJ2-7 TRBV6-1 - TGTGCCAGCAGTGACGCCCTCGGGGGGAAAAGCTCCTACGAGCAGTACTTC CASSDALGGKSSYEQYF
TRBD1 TRBJ1-1 TRBV4-1 - TGCGCCAGCAGCCAAGATGGCGGGACAGGGAACACTGAAGCTTTCTTT CASSQDGGTGNTEAFF
- TRBJ1-4 TRBV16 - TGTGCCAGCAGCCAATTAGACTCGGGTCAACCAGCCGGGGAAAAACTGTTTTTT CASSQLDSGQPAGEKLFF
TRBD1 TRBJ2-2 TRBV5-4 - TGTGCCAGCAGCTACTGGACAGGGACGAACACCGGGGAGCTGTTTTTT CASSYWTGTNTGELFF
TRBD1 TRBJ1-6 TRBV28 few TGTGCCAGCAGTTACTCGGGACAGGAATCTTCACCCCTCCACTTT CASSYSGQESSPLHF
- TRBJ1-5 TRBV5-8 - TGTGCCAGCAGCTTCGACGGGACAATAAATCAGCCCCAGCATTTT CASSFDGTINQPQHF
TRBD2 TRBJ2-1 TRBV7-3 - TGTGCCAGCAGCCTAACCGGACTAGCGGGGGTTGAGCAGTTCTTC CASSLTGLAGVEQFF
- TRBJ1-1 TRBV27 - TGTGCCAGCAGTTTATCGTGGGACAACCAGATAGACGAAGCTTTCTTT CASSLSWDNQIDEAFF
- TRBJ1-6 TRBV6-5 few TGTGCCAGCACGGTCACACAGGGTTATAATTCACCCCTCCACTTT CASTVTQGYNSPLHF